This entry lists 12 T cell receptor beta chains sequenced from one sample in a study of vaccination effects on CD4 cells after COVID-19. Culturing for more than 9 days preceded CD4+ T cell isolation. Two-dose BNT162b2 or mRNA-1273 vaccination was given to participants. TCRdb keeps only in-frame clones here, not all; method: immunoSEQ multiplex PCR. There are 42,000 or so clones in the sample; approximately 77% occur only once, and 9% to 10% lies in the top ten. Their specific antigens are unknown. Sample: CD4+ T cells from PBMCs cultured without peptide, taken after COVID-19 vaccination. These receptors were obtained from a human donor who received a COVID-19 vaccine.

The CDR3 region has the DNA TGCGCCAGCAGCCGACATCGCGGCGGGGAATACGAGCAGTACTTC. The encoded protein is CASSRHRGGEYEQYF. V gene TRBV4-1 combines with J gene TRBJ2-7; D perhaps matches TRBD2 (6 bases). The V gene's germline CDR1 is MGHRA and CDR2 YSYEKL. This CDR3 is built from 15 residues. Trimming removed 4 bases from V and 4 bases from J, with 17 bases in between.

The CDR3: CASSLNDRADTEAFF. The CDR3 DNA is TGCGCCAGCAGCCTAAACGACAGGGCGGACACTGAAGCTTTCTTT. This chain links TRBV5-1 with TRBJ1-1, with 7 bases that match TRBD1. V lost 4 bases to trimming and J lost 3 bases; unmatched junction nucleotides: 9. This CDR3 region has 15 residues. Germline values: CDR1 SGHRS, CDR2 YFSETQ.

This clone occurred once. The chain combines TRBV13 with TRBJ2-5, with TRBD1 identical over 7 bases. V shed 5 bases and J 0 bases; nucleotides not matched to a gene: 6. Germline V gene data show CDR1 as PRHDT and CDR2 as FYEKMQ (reference sequence). This CDR3 is built from 15 residues. For the CDR3, the DNA is TGTGCCAGCAGCCATGAACAGGGGTACCAAGAGACCCAGTACTTC. This gives the protein CASSHEQGYQETQYF.

This rearrangement joins TRBV12-3 or TRBV12-4 to TRBJ2-2, with D uncertain. V gave up 5 bases and J gave up 6 bases, with 4 bases separating them. This CDR3 contains 11 residues. In DNA, the CDR3 is TGTGCCAGCAGTCCCCCCGGGGAGCTGTTTTTT. Residues: CASSPPGELFF.

V usage is TRBV6-5 and J usage is TRBJ2-2; D may be TRBD1 or TRBD2 (5 bases each). V gave up 10 bases and J gave up 8 bases, with 8 bases separating them. The CDR3 is 10 residues long. Germline assignment: CDR1 MNHEY and CDR2 SVGAGI. In DNA, the CDR3 is TGTGCCACCTGGGGGGGGGAGCTGTTTTTT. This codes for CATWGGELFF.

In the case of this clone: The sample contains more than one DNA sequence encoding this CDR3. The rearrangement joins TRBV5-1 to TRBJ2-6, with unresolved D. Trimming stripped 0 bases from V and 1 base from J, with 5 bases between. In germline, CDR1 is SGHRS, CDR2 YFSETQ. The CDR3 is 15 amino acids. CDR3 region: CASSLAGSGANVLTF. CDR3 coding DNA: TGCGCCAGCAGCTTGGCGGGTTCTGGGGCCAACGTCCTGACTTTC.

The chain carries TRBV6-5 and TRBJ1-2, with 8 bases aligning to TRBD1. The trim removed 8 bases at V and 5 bases at J, leaving 13 bases unmatched. The CDR3 is 15 amino acids. The germline gives CDR1 MNHEY, CDR2 SVGAGI. CDR3 in amino acids: CASRGSQGETYGYTF. CDR3 in DNA: TGTGCCAGCCGGGGGTCACAGGGGGAAACGTATGGCTACACCTTC.

The genes are TRBV5-6 and TRBJ1-1, with D possibly TRBD1 on 6 matching bases. Germline lookup yields CDR1 SGHDT and CDR2 YYEEEE. CDR3 length equals 16 residues. Trimming took 3 bases from V and 0 from J, leaving 15 bases between them. The CDR3 coding sequence is TGTGCCAGCAGCTACATGGATAGGACAGTGAACACTGAAGCTTTCTTT. This translates into CASSYMDRTVNTEAFF. The full variable domain, rest sourced from reference TRBV5-6 and TRBJ1-1, is DAGVTQSPTHLIKTRGQQVTLRCSPKSGHDTVSWYQQALGQGPQFIFQYYEEEERQRGNFPDRFSGHQFPNYSSELNVNALLLGDSALYLCASSYMDRTVNTEAFFGQGTRLTVV.

The sample holds a few counts of this clone. V usage is TRBV19 and J usage is TRBJ1-1; D might be TRBD1 (5 bases). Per the germline V gene, CDR1 is LNHDA and CDR2 is SQIVND (reference sequence). Trimming took 3 bases from V and 6 from J, leaving 20 bases between them. This CDR3 spans 16 amino acids. CDR3: CASSMRGTRGSPEAFF. CDR3 coding DNA: TGTGCCAGTAGTATGAGGGGTACGAGAGGTTCCCCTGAAGCTTTCTTT.

The CDR3 DNA follows: TGTGCCAGCAGCTCAGGGACAGGGGGTTCTAATTCACCCCTCCACTTT. Translation gives CASSSGTGGSNSPLHF. The rearrangement joins TRBV13 to TRBJ1-6; TRBD1 matches at 11 bases. Germline CDR1 is PRHDT and CDR2 is FYEKMQ (reference sequence). J lost 6 bases, V lost 4 bases, and 5 bases had no gene match. The CDR3 consists of 16 residues.

V usage is TRBV12-5 and J usage is TRBJ2-1; TRBD2 might be the D (6 bases). CDR3 length: 18 amino acids. Trimming left V 0 bases short and J 0 bases short, with 15 bases between. Germline CDR1 LGHNT, CDR2 FRNRAP. In DNA form, the CDR3 reads TGTGCTAGTGGTTTGGTACTTGGGCGGGGAAGCTCCTACAATGAGCAGTTCTTC. It yields the protein CASGLVLGRGSSYNEQFF.

This clone showed up just a few times. The V gene is TRBV5-1, the J gene TRBJ2-7, with D perhaps matching TRBD1 or TRBD2 (5 bases each). The CDR3 extends over 15 amino acids. Germline V lookup: CDR1 SGHRS, CDR2 YFSETQ. The V end lost 2 bases, the J end lost 0 bases, and 12 bases lay between the germline ends. The CDR3 protein is CASSFGTQGSYEQYF. The DNA of the CDR3 is TGCGCCAGCAGCTTTGGGACCCAGGGCTCCTACGAGCAGTACTTC.